The 23 T cell receptor beta chains presented below share a single source sample, sequenced in a study of regulatory T cells in long-lasting Graves disease. Through Arm-PCR of CDR3 regions and iRepertoire HTBI primers, TCR beta libraries were built. TCRdb analysed the multiplex PCR reads with MiXCR anew, one entry per CDR3 protein. The sample shows about 240,000 distinct CDR3 sequences, 20% to 25% of them seen only once. Time point meaning: newly diagnosed GD, antithyroid drugs for less than 3 months. There was RNA extracted from PBMCs, and the TCR library was made from it. The specimen comprised peripheral blood mononuclear cells (PBMCs), sampled at new diagnosis, from a patient treated with antithyroid drugs. The receptors come from a female donor with Graves disease.

In its sample, this clonotype was seen a few times. This may come from a read error, since a much larger clone is one base off. The chain links TRBV12-3 or TRBV12-4 to TRBJ2-7; 7 nucleotides agree with TRBD2. The CDR3 loop spans 12 amino acids. The CDR3: CASSSWGGERYF. The DNA for the CDR3 is TGTGCCAGCAGTTCGTGGGGGGGGGAGCGGTACTTC.

As to this clonotype: With only one base between it and a far larger clone, this is likely a read error. The chain couples TRBV7-2 to TRBJ2-3; no definite D call. The end of the DNA is better explained by TRBJ2-4, so the J call may be wrong. The CDR3 is 14 residues long. CDR1 SGHTA and CDR2 FQGNSA come from the germline V gene. CDR3 sequence: CASSRAGGSQVQYF. The CDR3 nucleotides read TGTGCCAGCAGTCGGGCAGGCGGCTCCCAAGTTCAGTACTTC.

As for this clonotype: With a much larger clone just one base away, this may be a read error. The V call is TRBV10-3, the J call TRBJ2-5; D is possibly TRBD1 (5 bases). The CDR3 is 15 amino acids. Per the germline V gene, CDR1 is ENHRY and CDR2 is SYGVKD. Trimming stripped 5 bases from V and 1 base from J, with 14 bases between. CDR3 sequence reads: CAISPSRQTQETQYF. In nucleotides, the CDR3 is TGTGCCATCAGTCCCTCGCGACAGACCCAAGAGACCCAGTACTTC.

This rearrangement joins TRBV7-6 to TRBJ1-1; D is uncertain. The V end was cut by 2 bases, the J end by 4 bases, with 8 bases between. There are 13 residues in the CDR3. CDR1 and CDR2 (germline): SGHVS, FNYEAQ. The CDR3 nucleotides read TGTGCCAGCAGCTTAATTGGGTCCACTGAAGCTTTCTTT. Its protein is CASSLIGSTEAFF.

This clonotype was picked up many times. This chain links TRBV7-2 with TRBJ1-4; D is perhaps TRBD1 (6 bases). The CDR3 runs to 15 residues. Trimming cost V 6 bases and J 10 bases, with 21 bases left between them. From germline, CDR1 is SGHTA and CDR2 FQGNSA. CDR3: CASSLGAGERGKLFF. The CDR3 bases are TGTGCCAGCAGTCTCGGGGCAGGGGAGCGCGGAAAACTGTTTTTT.

This clonotype turned up a few times. A read error may account for a junction end that differs from germline. V usage is TRBV7-8 and J usage is TRBJ1-5, with no clear D. CDR1 and CDR2 from the germline V gene are SGHVS and FQNEAQ. This CDR3 spans 16 amino acids. CDR3 in amino acids: CASSLDVGNSNQPRHF. In DNA form, the CDR3 reads TGTGCCAGCAGCTTAGATGTCGGAAATAGCAATCAGCCCCGGCATTTT.

This clonotype was observed many times. This rearrangement joins TRBV20-1 to TRBJ2-1; unclear D gene. Germline loops: CDR1 DFQATT, CDR2 SNEGSKA (reference sequence). V was pared by 0 bases and J by 7 bases, with 7 bases between. The CDR3 is 12 residues long. As DNA, the CDR3 is TGCAGTGCTAGAGATGTCCGGAATGAGCAGTTCTTC. Translating gives CSARDVRNEQFF.

This clonotype was detected a few times. A much more abundant neighbour one base away suggests this may be a read error. The V call is TRBV11-2, the J call TRBJ2-7; 9 bases fit TRBD1. V dropped 8 bases and J dropped 6; count of bases not matched to a gene: 11. Germline CDR1 reads SGHAT; CDR2 reads FQNNGV. The CDR3 is 14 residues long. For the CDR3, the DNA is TGTGCCAGCCAAACGGGACAGGGCACCTGCGAGCAGTACTTC. It codes for CASQTGQGTCEQYF.

This clonotype was observed many times. The J gene is TRBJ2-7, the V gene TRBV6-4, with 9 bases lining up with TRBD2. CDR1 and CDR2 (germline): MRHNA, SNTAGT. The CDR3 loop spans 12 amino acids. The V segment lost 6 bases and the J segment 4 bases; nucleotides outside the gene matches: 1. The CDR3 nucleotides are TGTGCCAGCAGAGGACTAGCGTACGAGCAGTACTTC. Protein product: CASRGLAYEQYF.

This sequence joins TRBV7-3 and TRBJ2-3; 14 nucleotides match TRBD2. The V segment lost 5 bases and the J segment 1 base; nucleotides outside the gene matches: 11. Looked up from germline, CDR1 is SGHTA and CDR2 is FQGTGA. The CDR3 contains 19 residues. As DNA, the CDR3 is TGTGCCAGCAGCGCTACCGGGACTAGCGGGAGTGGTGGCACAGATACGCAGTATTTT. It translates to CASSATGTSGSGGTDTQYF.

With regard to this clonotype: One base away lies a much larger clone, so this may be a sequencing read error. The chain has TRBV29-1 and TRBJ1-1; no reliable D call. The germline CDR1 and CDR2 sequences are SQVTM and ANQGSEA. The length of the CDR3 is 12 residues. Here the CDR3 reads CSVVVMGTGAFF. The CDR3 bases are TGCAGCGTTGTGGTGATGGGCACTGGAGCTTTCTTT.

This clonotype has just a few counts. V is TRBV12-3 or TRBV12-4 and J is TRBJ2-3, with D unresolved. Trimming cost V 5 bases and J 1 base, with 19 bases left between them. This CDR3 is built from 17 residues. Written as DNA, the CDR3 is TGTGCCAGCAGTCCTGGTTTAGTTGGGATCGGCACAGATACGCAGTATTTT. It yields the protein CASSPGLVGIGTDTQYF.

This rearrangement joins TRBV20-1 to TRBJ2-5, with 13 bases lining up with TRBD2. V lost 5 bases to trimming and J lost 4 bases; unmatched junction nucleotides: 7. Looked up from germline, CDR1 is DFQATT and CDR2 is SNEGSKA (reference sequence). This CDR3 is built from 15 residues. Here the CDR3 DNA reads TGCAGTGCTGTCCCACTAGCGGGGGGGCTAGAGACCCAGTACTTC. It encodes CSAVPLAGGLETQYF.

V is TRBV6-1 and J is TRBJ1-3, with D hard to call. Trimming removed 4 bases from V and 2 bases from J, with 9 bases in between. CDR1 and CDR2 (germline): MNHNS, SASEGT. The CDR3 consists of 14 residues. CDR3 sequence reads: CASSANSPGNTIYF. The CDR3 DNA is TGTGCCAGCAGTGCAAATTCCCCTGGAAACACCATATATTTT.

Concerning this clonotype itself: A much larger clone differs from this one at a single base, so this may be a read error. The V call is TRBV7-8, the J call TRBJ2-7; D may correspond to TRBD1 or TRBD2 (5 bases each). The end of the DNA fits TRBJ2-1 better, so the J call may be wrong. Germline lookup yields CDR1 SGHVS and CDR2 FQNEAQ. The CDR3 length is 13 residues. CDR3 nucleotide sequence: TGTGCCAGCAGCCACTCACCCGGGGACGAGCAGTTCTTC. Residues: CASSHSPGDEQFF.

This clonotype appeared many times. The V gene is TRBV3-1, the J gene TRBJ2-4, with 8 positions matching TRBD2. The germline CDR1 and CDR2 sequences are LGHDT and YNNKEL (reference sequence). CDR3 length: 18 residues. J lost 8 bases, V lost 5 bases, and 20 bases had no gene match. This CDR3 is CASSALGGGREGDDIQYF. DNA for the CDR3: TGTGCCAGCAGCGCCCTCGGCGGGGGGCGAGAGGGGGATGACATTCAGTACTTC.

The table lists this clonotype with a few counts. This sequence joins TRBV12-5 and TRBJ2-1, with D possibly being TRBD2 (5 bases). CDR1 and CDR2 from the germline V gene are LGHNT and FRNRAP. Deletions cut 5 bases from V and 4 bases from J, with 9 bases between. The CDR3 totals 13 residues. The CDR3 DNA is TGTGCTAGTGGTCCGGGGATTTACAATGAGCAGTTCTTC. Translating gives CASGPGIYNEQFF.

At least ten counts were recorded for this clonotype. This sequence joins TRBV5-4 and TRBJ2-2, with 7 bases that match TRBD2. V lost 4 bases, J lost 4 bases, and 10 bases stayed unmatched. The CDR3 runs to 16 residues. Germline CDR1 is SGHNT and CDR2 is YYREEE (reference sequence). The CDR3 bases are TGTGCCAGCAGCGGCCGGCGGGGGAGTGGCACCGGGGAGCTGTTTTTT. As protein: CASSGRRGSGTGELFF. Complete variable domain (other parts from reference TRBV5-4 and TRBJ2-2): ETGVTQSPTHLIKTRGQQVTLRCSSQSGHNTVSWYQQALGQGPQFIFQYYREEENGRGNFPPRFSGLQFPNYSSELNVNALELDDSALYLCASSGRRGSGTGELFFGEGSRLTVL.

This clonotype has a handful of counts. This sequence joins TRBV19 and TRBJ2-7, with 8 bases aligning to TRBD1. The CDR3 totals 14 residues. Trimming cost V 5 bases and J 0 bases; bases outside gene matches: 3. Germline lookup yields CDR1 LNHDA and CDR2 SQIVND (reference sequence). The CDR3 is CASSPRGHSYEQYF. The CDR3 DNA follows: TGTGCCAGTAGTCCCAGGGGGCACTCCTACGAGCAGTACTTC.

Concerning this clonotype itself: A read error is possible here, since a much larger clone lies one base away. The chain carries TRBV6-2 or TRBV6-3 and TRBJ2-1, with unresolved D. CDR1 MNHEY and CDR2 SVGEGT come from the germline V gene. The CDR3 length is 12 residues. Written as DNA, the CDR3 is TGTGCCAGCAGCGACTCCCACAATGAGCAGTTCTTC. Residues: CASSDSHNEQFF.

This clonotype was seen ten or more times. The chain employs TRBV7-8 and TRBJ1-4; possibly TRBD1 for D (5 bases). V was shortened by 5 bases and J by 0 bases, with 13 bases between the two germline ends. In germline, CDR1 is SGHVS, CDR2 FQNEAQ. The CDR3 length is 16 residues. The chain's CDR3 is CASSAFGQATNEKLFF. The CDR3 DNA reads TGTGCCAGCAGCGCATTCGGACAAGCAACTAATGAAAAACTGTTTTTT.

This clonotype was seen repeatedly, ten times or more. V usage is TRBV18 and J usage is TRBJ1-2, with 7 bases lining up with TRBD1. The germline V gene encodes CDR1 KGHSH and CDR2 LQKENI. The CDR3 sequence is 15 residues long. J gave up 8 bases and V 3 bases, and 12 bases lay outside the gene matches. The CDR3 region is CASSPFNQGGAGYTF. CDR3 DNA sequence: TGTGCCAGCTCACCTTTCAATCAGGGGGGCGCGGGCTACACCTTC. The complete variable domain, with remaining parts taken from reference TRBV18 and TRBJ1-2, reads NAGVMQNPRHLVRRRGQEARLRCSPMKGHSHVYWYRQLPEEGLKFMVYLQKENIIDESGMPKERFSAEFPKEGPSILRIQQVVRGDSAAYFCASSPFNQGGAGYTFGSGTRLTVV.

The J gene is TRBJ1-4, the V gene TRBV4-1, with D perhaps TRBD1 (5 bases). CDR3 size: 15 residues. V lost 2 bases to trimming and J lost 7 bases, with 14 bases between them. The germline CDR1 and CDR2 sequences are MGHRA and YSYEKL. CDR3 amino acids: CASSQSPRAPEKLFF. In DNA form, the CDR3 reads TGCGCCAGCAGCCAATCGCCCAGGGCACCTGAAAAACTGTTTTTT.